This T cell receptor beta chain was captured in a study of T cells in Graves' hyperthyroidism and ophthalmopathy. V was pared by 5 bases and J by 2 bases, with 17 bases between. The CDR3 is 16 residues long. Per the germline V gene, CDR1 is MGHDK and CDR2 is SYGVNS. RNA transcripts gave rise to amplified TCR beta CDR3 regions. Primed by the HTBI set, a first-round RT-PCR was run on the TCR CDR3. TCRdb used MiXCR to reprocess the multiplex PCR reads, holding one entry per CDR3 protein. The sample records a few hundred thousand distinct CDR3 sequences, around 46% being singletons. Calling Graves' hyperthyroidism stable meant ophthalmopathy did not progress within 18 months. Newly diagnosed hyperthyroidism patients aged 18 to 65 years had disease lasting under 2 months.

The sequenced material came from peripheral blood or thyroid tissue (not recorded which). The V and J genes are TRBV25-1 and TRBJ2-3; D is unresolved. The sequence derives from a woman younger than 35 with Graves' hyperthyroidism. In DNA, the CDR3 is TGTGCCAGCAGTTACTTCTTCCTCAGATACACAGATACGCAGTATTTT. It is translated as CASSYFFLRYTDTQYF.